The rows below give T cell receptor beta chains drawn from one sample of a study of identical twins. TCRdb redid the calling of the 5' RACE reads with MiXCR, one entry per CDR3 protein. The sample has around 570,000 distinct CDR3 sequences, approximately 9.6% seen once; the top ten hold 3%. The same data also contributed to another study, on yellow fever vaccine responses in identical twins.

Input material: PBMCs. All receptors come from a woman under 30 in good health. Each CDR3 is given with its conserved first and last residue. A D gene is named only where the DNA matches it firmly. Clone size is not always given. Where it is, it says once, few, many or a class for expanded clones.

J gene | clone size | D gene | V gene | CDR3 DNA | CDR3 protein
TRBJ1-1 | NA | TRBD1 | TRBV7-6 | TGTGCCAGCAGCCAGCAGGGGGCTGAAGCTTTCTTT | CASSQQGAEAFF
TRBJ2-4 | few | NA | TRBV20-1 | TGCAGTGCTAGAGATCCAGCTGCAAACATTCAGTACTTC | CSARDPAANIQYF
TRBJ2-7 | few | TRBD1 | TRBV6-2/TRBV6-3 | TGTGCCAGCAGCCGACCTCCGGACAGGGCGGAAGAGCAGTACTTC | CASSRPPDRAEEQYF
TRBJ1-6 | NA | TRBD1 | TRBV28 | TGTGCCAGTGGATCGATTGGGACAGTCAATAATTCACCCCTCCACTTT | CASGSIGTVNNSPLHF
TRBJ2-2 | many | NA | TRBV27 | TGTGCCAGCAGTCCCGAGACTAGGGCGAACACCGGGGAGCTGTTTTTT | CASSPETRANTGELFF
TRBJ2-3 | NA | TRBD2 | TRBV15 | TGTGCCACCAGCACGGGGGAGCGGGAGGATACAGATACGCAGTATTTT | CATSTGEREDTDTQYF
TRBJ2-3 | NA | TRBD2 | TRBV4-2 | TGTGCCAGCAGCCAAGATATTTTTACTAGCGGATCCACAGATACGCAGTATTTT | CASSQDIFTSGSTDTQYF
TRBJ2-7 | few | NA | TRBV10-3 | TGTGCCATCAGTCCCGCGGCGGGGATCAGCTCCTACGAGCAGTACTTC | CAISPAAGISSYEQYF
TRBJ2-7 | many | NA | TRBV25-1 | TGTGCCAGCAGCCACCAGGGCAGGGGTCGGACCTACGAGCAGTACTTC | CASSHQGRGRTYEQYF
TRBJ2-1 | few | NA | TRBV28 | TGTGCCAGCAGGGATACTTTGGACAGCAATGAGCAGTTCTTC | CASRDTLDSNEQFF
TRBJ2-3 | few | NA | TRBV29-1 | TGCAGCGTTGACGTGACAGATACGCAGTATTTT | CSVDVTDTQYF
TRBJ2-5 | many | NA | TRBV5-1 | TGCGCCAGCAGCTCCCAGGGGAGTGAGACCCAGTACTTC | CASSSQGSETQYF
TRBJ2-3 | NA | TRBD1 | TRBV5-1 | TGCGCCAGCAGCATCCATACAGGGGTTGGCACAGATACACAGTATTTT | CASSIHTGVGTDTQYF
TRBJ1-1 | many | NA | TRBV12-3/TRBV12-4 | TGTGCCAGCAGTTTACTCCGGATGAACACTGAAGCTTTCTTT | CASSLLRMNTEAFF
TRBJ2-3 | many | NA | TRBV25-1 | TGTGCCAGCAGTGAATATTTAGGTCCAGGGTTGGATACGCAGTATTTT | CASSEYLGPGLDTQYF
TRBJ2-3 | NA | TRBD2 | TRBV6-5 | TGTGCCAGCAGTTACTTTAGCGGGGGGGATAGCACAGATACGCAGTATTTT | CASSYFSGGDSTDTQYF
TRBJ2-2 | NA | NA | TRBV9 | TGTGCCAGCAGTCCCCCGTGGGGATGGGAAAGTGGGGAGCTGTTTTTT | CASSPPWGWESGELFF
TRBJ2-3 | NA | NA | TRBV10-3 | TGTGCCATCAGTGAGGAGCGGAGACCCACAGATACGCAGTATTTT | CAISEERRPTDTQYF
TRBJ1-2 | NA | TRBD1 | TRBV12-3/TRBV12-4 | TGTGCCAGCAGTTTACGGGACAGGGGCCATGGCTACACCTTC | CASSLRDRGHGYTF
TRBJ2-1 | NA | TRBD2 | TRBV2 | TGTGCCAGCAGTGAAGGAATAGCGGGCGGACGGGGGTTCTTC | CASSEGIAGGRGFF
TRBJ1-5 | NA | NA | TRBV20-1 | TGCAGTGCCAAAAAAGGGATTGATCAGCCCCAGCATTTT | CSAKKGIDQPQHF
TRBJ2-1 | NA | TRBD2 | TRBV2 | TGTGCCAGCAGTAGGACTAGCGGGAACAACAATGAGCAGTTCTTC | CASSRTSGNNNEQFF
TRBJ2-3 | many | NA | TRBV18 | TGTGCCAGCTCACGAAACTCAGATACGCAGTATTTT | CASSRNSDTQYF
TRBJ2-7 | NA | NA | TRBV19 | TGTGCCAGTAGTATTGGCGGGATCAGGAACGAGCAGTACTTC | CASSIGGIRNEQYF
TRBJ1-1 | few | NA | TRBV2 | TGTGCCAAATTACAGGGGAACACTGAAGCTTTCTTT | CAKLQGNTEAFF
TRBJ2-7 | many | NA | TRBV3-1 | TGTGCCAGCAGCCTACAAGGAGGTAGTAGCTACGAGCAGTACTTC | CASSLQGGSSYEQYF
TRBJ2-7 | few | NA | TRBV20-1 | TGCAGTGCTAGGTCGGTAGCGCGAGCCTACGAGCAGTACTTC | CSARSVARAYEQYF
TRBJ2-3 | few | NA | TRBV28 | TGTGCCAGCAGCCTGGCCCTCGATACGCAGTATTTT | CASSLALDTQYF
TRBJ2-1 | many | TRBD2 | TRBV5-6 | TGTGCCAGCAGCTCTCAAGCCAGCGGGGGTGTTGAGCAGTTCTTC | CASSSQASGGVEQFF
TRBJ2-5 | many | NA | TRBV12-3/TRBV12-4 | TGTGCCAGCAGATACTCACTAGCTTATGGGACCCAGTACTTC | CASRYSLAYGTQYF
TRBJ2-2 | few | TRBD2 | TRBV6-1 | TGTGCCAGCAGTGAAAGGGTGACTAGCGGGGTTGGGACCGGGGAGCTGTTTTTT | CASSERVTSGVGTGELFF
TRBJ1-1 | NA | NA | TRBV14 | TGTGCCAGCAGCCAAGGTTGGGGGGGAGAAGCTTTCTTT | CASSQGWGGEAFF
TRBJ2-4 | many | TRBD2 | TRBV12-3/TRBV12-4 | TGTGCCAGCAGTTTAAGGGGACTAGCGGGGGGTATAGAAGCCAAAAACATTCAGTACTTC | CASSLRGLAGGIEAKNIQYF
TRBJ2-5 | many | NA | TRBV5-1 | TGCGCCAGCGTGTTCGGGGGCCTTCAAGAGACCCAGTACTTC | CASVFGGLQETQYF
TRBJ2-1 | NA | NA | TRBV6-2/TRBV6-3 | TGTGCCAGCAGTTACCGGGCACAGGGCTCCTACAATGAGCAGTTCTTC | CASSYRAQGSYNEQFF
TRBJ2-7 | NA | NA | TRBV11-1 | TGTGCCAGCAGTAGCTACCTCACGATCCACGAGCAGTACTTC | CASSSYLTIHEQYF
TRBJ2-5 | many | TRBD1 | TRBV5-1 | TGCGCCAGCAGCTATGAGTGGACAGGGACGAGGGGCGAACAAGAGACCCAGTACTTC | CASSYEWTGTRGEQETQYF
TRBJ2-1 | many | TRBD2 | TRBV6-5 | TGTGCCAGCAGTTACAGTAGCGGGAGAATAAATGAGCAGTTCTTC | CASSYSSGRINEQFF
TRBJ2-7 | NA | NA | TRBV12-3/TRBV12-4 | TGTGCCAGCAGGGATGGACTAAGCGTCGAGCAGTACTTC | CASRDGLSVEQYF
TRBJ2-5 | NA | TRBD1 | TRBV9 | TGTGCCAGCAGCGTAGCCAGGGGGATGTACCAAGAGACCCAGTACTTC | CASSVARGMYQETQYF
TRBJ2-3 | many | NA | TRBV9 | TGTGCCAGCAGCGTAGGGGGCTTGGGCACAGATACGCAGTATTTT | CASSVGGLGTDTQYF
TRBJ2-3 | many | NA | TRBV29-1 | TGCAGCGTTGTTTTGGGGGGCCAGGTAGATACGCAGTATTTT | CSVVLGGQVDTQYF
TRBJ1-2 | many | NA | TRBV29-1 | TGCAGCGTTCCCCTGCGGGAGAACTATGGCTACACCTTC | CSVPLRENYGYTF
TRBJ2-7 | many | TRBD1 | TRBV10-3 | TGTGCCATCAAAACTACAGGGGGCATAGACGAGCAGTACTTC | CAIKTTGGIDEQYF
TRBJ2-2 | many | TRBD2 | TRBV4-3 | TGCGCCAGCAGCCAAAGTGGGTTAGCGGGGGCGGACACCGGGGAGCTGTTTTTT | CASSQSGLAGADTGELFF
TRBJ2-2 | many | TRBD2 | TRBV28 | TGTGCCAGCTACTGGCCTAGCGGGGGGTCATCCGGGGAGCTGTTTTTT | CASYWPSGGSSGELFF
TRBJ2-7 | NA | NA | TRBV2 | TGTGCCAGCAGTAAATCCGGGACAACAACCTACGAGCAGTACTTC | CASSKSGTTTYEQYF
TRBJ2-6 | NA | TRBD1 | TRBV28 | TGTGCCAGCAGGTTACGATATACAGGGGCTGGGGCCAACGTCCTGACTTTC | CASRLRYTGAGANVLTF
TRBJ2-5 | few | TRBD2 | TRBV25-1 | TGTGCCAGCAGCGACGGACTAGCACCTCATACCCCGGGGGAGACCCAGTACTTC | CASSDGLAPHTPGETQYF
TRBJ1-5 | few | TRBD1 | TRBV6-1 | TGTGCCAGCAGAGATGGGACAGGGGGCAGGAATCAGCCCCAGCATTTT | CASRDGTGGRNQPQHF
TRBJ1-1 | many | NA | TRBV5-1 | TGCGCCAGCAGCTTGGAAGGGTCCTTGACTGAAGCTTTCTTT | CASSLEGSLTEAFF
TRBJ2-3 | few | TRBD1 | TRBV7-9 | TGTGCCAGCAGCCCCCGGACAGGGCGACCGGGTACGGATACGCAGTATTTT | CASSPRTGRPGTDTQYF
TRBJ2-3 | many | TRBD1 | TRBV24-1 | TGTGCCACCAGATCGACCCCCGGGACAGGGGGCACCGTTGGCACAGATACGCAGTATTTT | CATRSTPGTGGTVGTDTQYF
TRBJ2-5 | few | TRBD1 | TRBV5-1 | TGCGCCAGCAGCCAGGGACAGGGCGTCCCAGAGACCCAGTACTTC | CASSQGQGVPETQYF
TRBJ2-5 | NA | TRBD1 | TRBV4-2 | TGTGCCAGCAGCCAAGACGTAGGACAGGGACCCCAAGAGACCCAGTACTTC | CASSQDVGQGPQETQYF